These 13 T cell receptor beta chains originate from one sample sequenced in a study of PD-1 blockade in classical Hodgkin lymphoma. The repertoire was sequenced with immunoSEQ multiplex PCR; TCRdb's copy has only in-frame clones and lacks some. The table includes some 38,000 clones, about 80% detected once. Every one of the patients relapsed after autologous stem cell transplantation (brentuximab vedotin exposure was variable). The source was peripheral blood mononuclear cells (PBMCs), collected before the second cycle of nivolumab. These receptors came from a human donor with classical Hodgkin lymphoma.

The CDR3 coding sequence is TGTGCCAGCAGTTACGGCGCAACTAATGAAAAACTGTTTTTT. This gives the protein CASSYGATNEKLFF. The chain links TRBV6-5 to TRBJ1-4; D is ambiguous. The CDR3 has 14 amino acids. Looked up from germline, CDR1 is MNHEY and CDR2 is SVGAGI. Trimming took off 2 bases at V and 0 bases at J, with 4 bases between the two ends.

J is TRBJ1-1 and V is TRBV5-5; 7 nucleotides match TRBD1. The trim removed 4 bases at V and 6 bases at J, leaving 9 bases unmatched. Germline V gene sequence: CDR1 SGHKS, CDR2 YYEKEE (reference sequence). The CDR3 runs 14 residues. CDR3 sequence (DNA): TGTGCCAGCAGCCGGGACAGTCCGCGGGCTGAAGCTTTCTTT. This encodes CASSRDSPRAEAFF.

CDR3 DNA: TGTGCCAGTAGTATAGTCACCCTTGGGGGGCAGCCCCAGCATTTT. This encodes CASSIVTLGGQPQHF. The chain links TRBV19 to TRBJ1-5; possibly TRBD1 for D (5 bases). This CDR3 has 15 residues. Germline CDR1 LNHDA, CDR2 SQIVND (reference sequence). Between the trimmed V and J ends, which lost 1 base and 7 bases, there was a span of 14 bases.

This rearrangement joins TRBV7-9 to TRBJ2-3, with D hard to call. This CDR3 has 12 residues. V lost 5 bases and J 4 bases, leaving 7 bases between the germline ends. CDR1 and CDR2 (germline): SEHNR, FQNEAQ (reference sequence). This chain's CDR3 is CASSQVADTQYF. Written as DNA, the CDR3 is TGTGCCAGCAGCCAGGTTGCAGATACGCAGTATTTT.

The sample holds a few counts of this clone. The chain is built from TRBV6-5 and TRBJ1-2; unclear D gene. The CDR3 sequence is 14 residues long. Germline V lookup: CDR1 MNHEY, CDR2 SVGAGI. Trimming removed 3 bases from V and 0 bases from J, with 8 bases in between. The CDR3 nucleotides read TGTGCCAGCAGTTATGGCAGTGCTAACTATGGCTACACCTTC. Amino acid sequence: CASSYGSANYGYTF.

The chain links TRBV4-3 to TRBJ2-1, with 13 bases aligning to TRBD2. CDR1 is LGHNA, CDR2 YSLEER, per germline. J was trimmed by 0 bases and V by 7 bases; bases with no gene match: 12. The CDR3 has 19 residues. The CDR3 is CASTLGLAGDPSSYNEQFF. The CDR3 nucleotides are TGCGCCAGCACTCTCGGACTAGCGGGGGACCCGAGCTCCTACAATGAGCAGTTCTTC.

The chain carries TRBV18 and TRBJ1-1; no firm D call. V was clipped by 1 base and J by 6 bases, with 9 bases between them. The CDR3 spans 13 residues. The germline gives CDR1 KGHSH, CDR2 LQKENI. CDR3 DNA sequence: TGTGCCAGCTCACCACAACAAGGGTCTGAAGCTTTCTTT. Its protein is CASSPQQGSEAFF. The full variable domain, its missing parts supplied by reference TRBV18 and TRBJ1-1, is NAGVMQNPRHLVRRRGQEARLRCSPMKGHSHVYWYRQLPEEGLKFMVYLQKENIIDESGMPKERFSAEFPKEGPSILRIQQVVRGDSAAYFCASSPQQGSEAFFGQGTRLTVV.

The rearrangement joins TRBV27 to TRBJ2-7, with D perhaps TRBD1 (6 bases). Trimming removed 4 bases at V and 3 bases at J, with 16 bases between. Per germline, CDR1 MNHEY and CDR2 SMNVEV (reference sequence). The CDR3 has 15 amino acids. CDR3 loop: CASSSSGTYGYEQYF. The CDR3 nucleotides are TGTGCCAGCAGTTCCTCGGGGACATATGGCTACGAGCAGTACTTC.

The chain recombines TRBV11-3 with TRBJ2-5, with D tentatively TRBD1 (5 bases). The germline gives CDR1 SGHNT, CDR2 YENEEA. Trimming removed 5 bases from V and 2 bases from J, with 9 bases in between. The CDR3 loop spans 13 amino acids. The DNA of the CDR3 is TGTGCCAGCAGCCCTGGGGCTCAAGAGACCCAGTACTTC. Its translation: CASSPGAQETQYF.

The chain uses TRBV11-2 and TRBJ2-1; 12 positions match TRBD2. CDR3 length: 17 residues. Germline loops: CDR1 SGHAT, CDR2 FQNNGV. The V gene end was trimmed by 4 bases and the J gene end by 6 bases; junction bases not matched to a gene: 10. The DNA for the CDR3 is TGTGCCAGCAGCTCCCTAGCGGGGGGGCTGGTAATCAATGAGCAGTTCTTC. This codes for CASSSLAGGLVINEQFF.

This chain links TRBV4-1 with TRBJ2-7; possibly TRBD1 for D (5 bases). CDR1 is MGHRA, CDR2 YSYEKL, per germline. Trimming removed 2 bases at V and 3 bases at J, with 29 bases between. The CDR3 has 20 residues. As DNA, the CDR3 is TGCGCCAGCAGCCAAATCGGTACCAGGGATGTGGACCGTCTAATCTACGAGCAGTACTTC. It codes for CASSQIGTRDVDRLIYEQYF.

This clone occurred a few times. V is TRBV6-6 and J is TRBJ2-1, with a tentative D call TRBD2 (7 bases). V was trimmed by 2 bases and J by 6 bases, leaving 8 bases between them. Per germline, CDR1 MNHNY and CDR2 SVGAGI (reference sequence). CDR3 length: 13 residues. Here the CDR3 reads CASSYGGANEQFF. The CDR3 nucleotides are TGTGCCAGCAGTTACGGGGGGGCCAATGAGCAGTTCTTC.

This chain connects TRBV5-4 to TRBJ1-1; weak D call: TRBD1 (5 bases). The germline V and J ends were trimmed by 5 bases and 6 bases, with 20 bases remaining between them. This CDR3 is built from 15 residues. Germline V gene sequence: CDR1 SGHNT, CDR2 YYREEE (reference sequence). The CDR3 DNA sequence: TGTGCCAGCAGGAGTCAGGGAACGGTAGACGCTGAAGCTTTCTTT. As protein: CASRSQGTVDAEAFF.